Included here is one TCR beta chain sequence, with context. Its antigen remains unidentified. Repertoires were generated with immunoSEQ multiplex PCR, while TCRdb's copy carries only in-frame clones and drops some. The data hold roughly 120,000 clones, with around 77% observed a single time. The sample's time point: week 11, during vaccination. The vaccine gave 300 ug of a 20-mer mutant IDH1 peptide subcutaneously per dose. The sample comes from a study of a mutant IDH1 vaccine in newly diagnosed glioma. Turning to the study itself: Patients were started on vaccination 4-6 weeks after radiotherapy alone, or with temozolomide cycles. The therapy given earlier, which was standard therapy, consisted of radiotherapy, temozolomide, or both, and most of the patients received both. Study-level points and caveats: Pseudoprogression seemed unlinked to shifts in top peripheral T cell clonotypes.

The CDR3 consists of 15 residues. V shed 5 bases and J 3 bases; nucleotides not matched to a gene: 3. Germline V CDR1 and CDR2: LNHDA, SQIVND (reference sequence). The chain has TRBV19 and TRBJ2-2; 10 bases line up with TRBD1. The source was PBMCs, collected from a glioma patient whose treatment included an IDH1 peptide vaccine. The receptor was isolated from a man in his forties with glioma. The CDR3 sequence: CASSLGTGDTGELFF. The CDR3 DNA sequence: TGTGCCAGTAGTCTCGGGACAGGGGACACCGGGGAGCTGTTTTTT.